Presented here are 20 T cell receptor beta chains from one specimen sequenced in a study of T-cell reconstitution after alpha-beta-depleted transplantation in children. TCRbeta library construction was performed incorporating unique molecular identifiers. TCRdb itself ran the PCR reads through MiXCR, one entry per CDR3 protein. The table has about a million distinct CDR3 sequences, about 30% seen once. The specimen was PBMCs, mostly from graft donor cells, collected 360 days after TCRalphabeta/CD19-depleted stem cell transplant. These receptors all come from a boy less than two years old who had a stem cell transplant for SCID, so the T cells may come from the graft donor.

The genes are TRBV6-5 and TRBJ2-5; no reliable D call. The CDR3 loop spans 18 amino acids. The germline V gene encodes CDR1 MNHEY and CDR2 SVGAGI. Deletions cut 2 bases from V and 2 bases from J, with 21 bases between. The CDR3 spells CASSYASRGRHTQETQYF. The CDR3 nucleotides are TGTGCCAGCAGTTACGCTTCCCGTGGCAGACACACTCAAGAGACCCAGTACTTC.

The chain employs TRBV3-1 and TRBJ2-1; 9 bases match TRBD1. The germline gives CDR1 LGHDT, CDR2 YNNKEL (reference sequence). This CDR3 contains 15 residues. V lost 0 bases and J lost 9; bases outside the gene matches: 6. The CDR3 DNA is TGTGCCAGCAGCCAAGATAGAACAGGGGGCGTTGAGCAGTTCTTC. It yields the protein CASSQDRTGGVEQFF.

This chain joins TRBV15 and TRBJ2-7; D perhaps matches TRBD2 (5 bases). The germline V gene has CDR1 LNHNV and CDR2 YYDKDF (reference sequence). The V gene lost 4 bases and the J gene lost 7 bases, with 11 bases spanning the gap. The CDR3 is made up of 12 amino acids. CDR3 loop: CATSIGLGEQYF. In DNA, the CDR3 is TGTGCCACCAGCATTGGACTGGGAGAGCAGTACTTC.

The CDR3 loop is CASAFVGDFNQPQHF. CDR3 sequence (DNA): TGTGCCAGCGCTTTCGTGGGGGACTTCAATCAGCCCCAGCATTTT. V gene TRBV27 combines with J gene TRBJ1-5; perhaps TRBD1 as D (5 bases). V dropped 8 bases and J dropped 3 bases, with 17 bases sitting between them. This CDR3 has 15 residues. Germline-derived CDR1 and CDR2 are MNHEY and SMNVEV (reference sequence).

The chain links TRBV6-1 to TRBJ1-1, with D perhaps TRBD1 (5 bases). The germline gives CDR1 MNHNS, CDR2 SASEGT. The CDR3 contains 18 residues. V lost 3 bases and J 3 bases, leaving 23 bases between the germline ends. CDR3 in amino acids: CASSDRRGANGGDTEAFF. The CDR3 coding sequence is TGTGCCAGCAGTGACCGGAGGGGTGCGAATGGAGGGGACACTGAAGCTTTCTTT.

This clonotype has more than one count but fewer than ten. The V call is TRBV5-5, the J call TRBJ2-2; no clear D gene. Germline CDR1 reads SGHKS; CDR2 reads YYEKEE (reference sequence). Trimming took off 0 bases at V and 4 bases at J, with 10 bases between the two ends. The CDR3 loop spans 15 amino acids. Here the CDR3 reads CASSLASLLTGELFF. The CDR3 bases are TGTGCCAGCAGCTTGGCCAGTTTGCTCACCGGGGAGCTGTTTTTT.

The chain links TRBV5-1 to TRBJ2-7; 8 bases are shared with TRBD1. The V gene end was trimmed by 5 bases and the J gene end by 7 bases; junction bases not matched to a gene: 14. CDR3 size: 15 residues. The germline V gene has CDR1 SGHRS and CDR2 YFSETQ. CDR3 in DNA: TGCGCCAGCAGTCGCTACAGGGGGGATTTAGAGGAGCAGTACTTC. Translation: CASSRYRGDLEEQYF.

V gene TRBV12-3 or TRBV12-4 combines with J gene TRBJ1-4, with TRBD1 as a possible D gene (5 bases). The CDR3 is 14 residues long. V was clipped by 3 bases and J by 5 bases, with 10 bases between them. The CDR3 is CASSFRQPNEKLFF. The DNA for the CDR3 is TGTGCCAGCAGTTTTAGACAGCCGAATGAAAAACTGTTTTTT.

This clonotype was picked up one time. V and J are TRBV20-1 and TRBJ1-5, with D perhaps matching TRBD1 (6 bases). The CDR3 spans 15 residues. V lost 0 bases to trimming and J lost 3 bases, with 12 bases between them. The V gene's germline CDR1 is DFQATT and CDR2 SNEGSKA (reference sequence). Written as DNA, the CDR3 is TGCAGTGCTAGAGATGGGCAGGGGCCCAATCAGCCCCAGCATTTT. Residues: CSARDGQGPNQPQHF.

V is TRBV12-3 or TRBV12-4 and J is TRBJ1-2, with D perhaps matching TRBD1 (6 bases). This CDR3 region has 14 residues. V was clipped by 4 bases and J by 7 bases, with 16 bases between them. The CDR3 spells CASSSDRSRGGYTF. CDR3 nucleotides: TGTGCCAGCAGTTCCGACAGGTCCAGGGGTGGCTACACCTTC.

J is TRBJ2-3 and V is TRBV29-1; no clear D gene. V was shortened by 4 bases and J by 2 bases, with 7 bases between the two germline ends. From germline, CDR1 is SQVTM and CDR2 ANQGSEA. The CDR3 sequence is 12 residues long. Written as DNA, the CDR3 is TGCAGCGTTGTTTCCTTCACAGATACGCAGTATTTT. This gives the protein CSVVSFTDTQYF.

The chain employs TRBV5-4 and TRBJ2-1; TRBD1 agrees at 7 bases. Germline V gene lookup returns CDR1 SGHNT and CDR2 YYREEE (reference sequence). There are 12 residues in the CDR3. V gave up 2 bases and J gave up 10 bases; unmatched junction bases: 3. The CDR3 sequence: CASSLPGQEQFF. Written as DNA, the CDR3 is TGTGCCAGCAGCTTACCGGGACAGGAGCAGTTCTTC.

The V call is TRBV4-3, the J call TRBJ1-2; D may be TRBD1 (6 bases). V was pared by 1 base and J by 2 bases, with 14 bases between. Germline V CDR1 and CDR2: LGHNA, YSLEER. This CDR3 has 16 residues. This chain's CDR3 is CASSQVVTGQNYGYTF. The CDR3 nucleotides read TGCGCCAGCAGCCAAGTTGTGACAGGACAAAACTATGGCTACACCTTC.

This clonotype was observed a few times. The V call is TRBV6-1, the J call TRBJ2-3; maybe TRBD1 (5 bases). The germline V gene has CDR1 MNHNS and CDR2 SASEGT. The CDR3 loop spans 13 amino acids. V lost 6 bases and J 1 base, leaving 8 bases between the germline ends. The CDR3 protein is CASSQTGTDTQYF. DNA for the CDR3: TGTGCCAGCAGCCAGACAGGCACAGATACGCAGTATTTT.

A few counts support this clonotype. V usage is TRBV5-1 and J usage is TRBJ2-5; 7 bases agree with TRBD1. V lost 4 bases, J lost 4 bases, and 16 bases stayed unmatched. Germline V lookup: CDR1 SGHRS, CDR2 YFSETQ. This CDR3 spans 17 amino acids. CDR3 DNA sequence: TGCGCCAGCAGCGTTCACAGGGGCCCAGCTAACCGAGAGACCCAGTACTTC. Its translation is CASSVHRGPANRETQYF. Drawing the rest from reference TRBV5-1 and TRBJ2-5, the complete variable domain is KAGVTQTPRYLIKTRGQQVTLSCSPISGHRSVSWYQQTPGQGLQFLFEYFSETQRNKGNFPGRFSGRQFSNSRSEMNVSTLELGDSALYLCASSVHRGPANRETQYFGPGTRLLVL.

This clonotype was observed a handful of times. The chain has TRBV28 and TRBJ2-5, with a tentative D call TRBD2 (5 bases). V lost 0 bases to trimming and J lost 4 bases, with 15 bases between them. CDR3 length: 16 amino acids. Germline loops: CDR1 MDHEN, CDR2 SYDVKM. The CDR3: CASSLWDFPFLETQYF. The CDR3 DNA is TGTGCCAGCAGTTTATGGGACTTCCCATTTCTAGAGACCCAGTACTTC.

The chain recombines TRBV9 with TRBJ2-3; 9 nucleotides match TRBD1. The CDR3 has 16 residues. CDR1 SGDLS and CDR2 YYNGEE come from the germline V gene. Losses at the gene ends were 2 bases for V and 5 bases for J; bases not matched to a gene: 9. The CDR3 loop reads CASSVPNRGRGDTQYF. The CDR3 region has the DNA TGTGCCAGCAGCGTCCCAAACAGGGGGCGCGGAGATACGCAGTATTTT.

The rearrangement joins TRBV24-1 to TRBJ2-5; TRBD1 aligns across 7 bases. Germline V gene data show CDR1 as KGHDR and CDR2 as SFDVKD. Trimming removed 2 bases from V and 5 bases from J; junction bases left unmatched: 7. This CDR3 contains 15 residues. The CDR3 DNA is TGTGCCACCAGTGATTCCGACAGGGTAAAGGAGACCCAGTACTTC. Protein product: CATSDSDRVKETQYF.

This clonotype was observed a few times. The chain uses TRBV5-1 and TRBJ2-3; TRBD1 might be the D (6 bases). The CDR3 is made up of 16 amino acids. The germline V gene has CDR1 SGHRS and CDR2 YFSETQ. Trimming left V 3 bases short and J 4 bases short, with 18 bases between. CDR3 loop: CASSSGQPPRPDTQYF. DNA of the CDR3: TGCGCCAGCAGCTCCGGACAGCCACCCCGGCCAGATACGCAGTATTTT.

This CDR3 reads CASSLGPGAGGTQYF. CDR3 DNA sequence: TGTGCCAGCAGTTTGGGGCCGGGCGCCGGTGGTACGCAGTATTTT. This chain uses TRBV12-3 or TRBV12-4 with TRBJ2-3; D might be TRBD1 (5 bases). This CDR3 contains 15 residues. V was pared by 3 bases and J by 8 bases, with 18 bases between.